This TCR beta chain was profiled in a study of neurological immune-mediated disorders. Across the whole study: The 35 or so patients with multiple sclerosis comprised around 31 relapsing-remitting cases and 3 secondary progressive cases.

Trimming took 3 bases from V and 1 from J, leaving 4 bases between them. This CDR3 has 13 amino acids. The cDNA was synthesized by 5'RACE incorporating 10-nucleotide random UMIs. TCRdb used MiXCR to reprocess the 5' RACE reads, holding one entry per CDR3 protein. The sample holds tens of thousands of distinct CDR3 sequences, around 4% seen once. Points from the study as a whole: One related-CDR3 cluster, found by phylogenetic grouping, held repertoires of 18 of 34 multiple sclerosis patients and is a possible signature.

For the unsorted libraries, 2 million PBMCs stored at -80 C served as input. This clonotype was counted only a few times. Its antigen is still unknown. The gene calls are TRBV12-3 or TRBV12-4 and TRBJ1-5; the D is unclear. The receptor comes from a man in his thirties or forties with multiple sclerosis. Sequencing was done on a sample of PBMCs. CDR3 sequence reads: CASSFQSNQPQHF. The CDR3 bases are TGTGCCAGCAGTTTCCAGAGCAATCAGCCCCAGCATTTT.